Presented here are 16 T cell receptor beta chains from one specimen sequenced in a study of blood T cell repertoires in COVID-19. Profiled with immunoSEQ multiplex PCR; TCRdb holds only in-frame clones, not every one. The table has about 56,000 clones, roughly nine tenths seen once. The sample was peripheral blood. Every receptor here comes from a woman aged 55-70 years with COVID-19, enrolled during active disease.

V and J are TRBV7-9 and TRBJ2-3; TRBD1 matches 8 bases. Germline loops: CDR1 SEHNR, CDR2 FQNEAQ (reference sequence). V shed 2 bases and J 2 bases; nucleotides not matched to a gene: 12. The CDR3 length is 18 residues. The CDR3: CASSLIQGAGLVTDTQYF. Here the CDR3 DNA reads TGTGCCAGCAGCTTAATTCAGGGGGCTGGTCTAGTCACAGATACGCAGTATTTT.

A single count supports this clone. This chain connects TRBV19 to TRBJ2-7, with TRBD2 identical over 10 bases. CDR3 size: 17 residues. V lost 5 bases to trimming and J lost 5 bases; unmatched junction nucleotides: 15. CDR1 is LNHDA and CDR2 is SQIVND in the germline V gene (reference sequence). CDR3 nucleotides: TGTGCCAGTAGTTCAGAGGCTAGCGGGAGAGATTTGGACGAGCAGTACTTC. Protein sequence: CASSSEASGRDLDEQYF.

This chain connects TRBV6-1 to TRBJ1-5; D is ambiguous. Germline V CDR1 and CDR2: MNHNS, SASEGT. The germline V and J ends were trimmed by 2 bases and 6 bases, with 11 bases remaining between them. The CDR3 length is 14 residues. For the CDR3, the DNA is TGTGCCAGCAGTGAAATGGGCGTGGGTCAGCCCCAGCATTTT. Residues: CASSEMGVGQPQHF.

In nucleotides, the CDR3 is TGTGCCAGCAGTTCCTTAAACTATGGCTACACCTTC. Protein: CASSSLNYGYTF. This chain joins TRBV28 and TRBJ1-2, with unresolved D. Germline V lookup: CDR1 MDHEN, CDR2 SYDVKM. V was trimmed by 4 bases and J by 2 bases, leaving 5 bases between them. The CDR3 spans 12 residues.

With regard to this clone: One end of the junction does not line up with germline, which may come from a read error. J is TRBJ1-1 and V is TRBV7-9; a weak D match, TRBD1 (5 bases). The CDR3 length is 12 residues. Germline CDR1 and CDR2: SEHNR and FQNEAQ (reference sequence). The DNA for the CDR3 is TGCGCCTGTGCGGAGCAGGGCACTGAAGCTTTCTTT. Its translation: CACAEQGTEAFF.

This clone appeared a single time. The J gene is TRBJ2-1, the V gene TRBV5-1; the match to TRBD1 covers 7 bases. Trimming at V came to 4 bases and at J to 8 bases, leaving 12 bases not matched to a gene. The length of the CDR3 is 15 residues. Germline CDR1 and CDR2: SGHRS and YFSETQ. CDR3 DNA: TGCGCCAGCAGCATCACAGGGGTGGGTGGCTATGAGCAGTTCTTC. This sequence encodes CASSITGVGGYEQFF.

There are many counts of this clone. CDR3 sequence reads: CASSIPFNSGKDTQYF. The CDR3 DNA is TGTGCCAGTAGTATCCCCTTCAATAGCGGGAAGGATACGCAGTATTTT. The chain is built from TRBV19 and TRBJ2-3; 8 bases align to TRBD2. Germline V CDR1 and CDR2: LNHDA, SQIVND (reference sequence). V shed 3 bases and J 6 bases; nucleotides not matched to a gene: 11. The CDR3 runs to 16 residues.

The chain has TRBV27 and TRBJ2-1; 10 nucleotides line up with TRBD2. The CDR3 totals 17 residues. J lost 2 bases, V lost 6 bases, and 10 bases had no gene match. The germline V gene has CDR1 MNHEY and CDR2 SMNVEV (reference sequence). CDR3 residues: CASRTQSGLATYNEQFF. DNA of the CDR3: TGTGCCAGCAGAACCCAATCGGGACTAGCGACCTACAATGAGCAGTTCTTC.

V usage is TRBV30 and J usage is TRBJ1-5, with D possibly matching TRBD1 (6 bases). This CDR3 is 13 amino acids long. CDR1 GTSNPN and CDR2 SVGIG come from the germline V gene (reference sequence). V was cut by 0 bases and J by 8 bases, with 11 bases left in between. The CDR3 reads CAWSVYGQKPQHF. In nucleotides, the CDR3 is TGTGCCTGGAGTGTATATGGACAGAAGCCCCAGCATTTT.

This clone was observed a handful of times. This sample includes further DNA sequences coding for the same CDR3. The chain carries TRBV28 and TRBJ2-5; 7 bases line up with TRBD1. The J segment lost 1 base and the V segment lost 5 bases, leaving 4 bases of the junction unmatched. CDR1 and CDR2 from the germline V gene are MDHEN and SYDVKM. The CDR3 extends over 14 amino acids. CDR3: CASSRGQTQETQYF. The CDR3 DNA sequence: TGTGCCAGCAGTCGGGGACAGACCCAAGAGACCCAGTACTTC.

This clone was found once. The chain carries TRBV4-3 and TRBJ2-1, with a possible D match to TRBD1 (6 bases). Deletions cut 6 bases from V and 4 bases from J, with 16 bases between. Germline V gives CDR1 LGHNA, CDR2 YSLEER. The CDR3 is made up of 15 amino acids. The DNA of the CDR3 is TGCGCCAGCAGTTTCAGGAAGGGGGAGTACAATGAGCAGTTCTTC. It yields the protein CASSFRKGEYNEQFF.

This chain uses TRBV5-6 with TRBJ2-1; the match to TRBD2 covers 15 bases. J gave up 7 bases and V 2 bases, and 7 bases lay outside the gene matches. The CDR3 has 17 amino acids. In germline, CDR1 is SGHDT, CDR2 YYEEEE. As DNA, the CDR3 is TGTGCCAGCAGCTTCGAGGGGGGACTAGCGGGAGGTAATGAGCAGTTCTTC. As protein: CASSFEGGLAGGNEQFF.

Turning to this clone: One end of the junction varies from germline; a read error may be responsible. The rearrangement links TRBV28 to TRBJ2-6; D possibly corresponds to TRBD1 (6 bases). The CDR3 extends over 16 amino acids. Per germline, CDR1 MDHEN and CDR2 SYDVKM. The CDR3 region is CASSSGGRLGAHVLTF. The CDR3 nucleotides read TGTGCCAGCAGTTCTGGCGGAAGACTGGGGGCCCACGTCCTGACTTTC. Full variable domain (missing parts from reference TRBV28 and TRBJ2-6): DVKVTQSSRYLVKRTGEKVFLECVQDMDHENMFWYRQDPGLGLRLIYFSYDVKMKEKGDIPEGYSVSREKKERFSLILESASTNQTSMYLCASSSGGRLGAHVLTFGAGSRLTVL.

J is TRBJ2-1 and V is TRBV6-5, with D possibly TRBD1 on 6 matching bases. V dropped 0 bases and J dropped 8 bases, with 14 bases sitting between them. The CDR3 length is 15 residues. Germline CDR1 reads MNHEY; CDR2 reads SVGAGI. CDR3 residues: CASSYSMQGWYEQFF. As DNA, the CDR3 is TGTGCCAGCAGTTACTCGATGCAGGGGTGGTATGAGCAGTTCTTC.

This clone turned up a few times. CDR3 nucleotides: TGTGCCAGCAGCTCTAGCGGGGTGTCAACAGATACGCAGTATTTT. Its translation is CASSSSGVSTDTQYF. The genes are TRBV7-9 and TRBJ2-3, with 9 bases matching TRBD2. This CDR3 region has 15 residues. The ends lost 4 bases at V and 3 bases at J; junction bases unmatched: 5. Germline V lookup: CDR1 SEHNR, CDR2 FQNEAQ (reference sequence).

The rearrangement links TRBV28 to TRBJ2-2; D perhaps matches TRBD1 (6 bases). Germline V CDR1 and CDR2: MDHEN, SYDVKM. Trimming stripped 8 bases from V and 3 bases from J, with 16 bases between. The CDR3 loop spans 15 amino acids. CDR3 residues: CASLPGQRDTGELFF. The CDR3 DNA reads as TGTGCCAGCTTGCCGGGACAAAGGGACACCGGGGAGCTGTTTTTT.